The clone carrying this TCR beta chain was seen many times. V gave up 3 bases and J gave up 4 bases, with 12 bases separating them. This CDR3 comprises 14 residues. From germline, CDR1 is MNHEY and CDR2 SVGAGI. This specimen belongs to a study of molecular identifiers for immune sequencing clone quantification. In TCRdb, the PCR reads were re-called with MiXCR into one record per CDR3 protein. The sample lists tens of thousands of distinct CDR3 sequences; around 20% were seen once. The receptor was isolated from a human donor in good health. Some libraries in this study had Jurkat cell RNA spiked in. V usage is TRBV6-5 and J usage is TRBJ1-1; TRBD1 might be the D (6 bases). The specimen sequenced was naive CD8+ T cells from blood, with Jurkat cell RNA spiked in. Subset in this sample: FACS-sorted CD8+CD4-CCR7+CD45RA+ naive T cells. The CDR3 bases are TGTGCCAGCAGTTATCAAGGGGGGAGCACTGAAGCTTTCTTT. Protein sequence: CASSYQGGSTEAFF.